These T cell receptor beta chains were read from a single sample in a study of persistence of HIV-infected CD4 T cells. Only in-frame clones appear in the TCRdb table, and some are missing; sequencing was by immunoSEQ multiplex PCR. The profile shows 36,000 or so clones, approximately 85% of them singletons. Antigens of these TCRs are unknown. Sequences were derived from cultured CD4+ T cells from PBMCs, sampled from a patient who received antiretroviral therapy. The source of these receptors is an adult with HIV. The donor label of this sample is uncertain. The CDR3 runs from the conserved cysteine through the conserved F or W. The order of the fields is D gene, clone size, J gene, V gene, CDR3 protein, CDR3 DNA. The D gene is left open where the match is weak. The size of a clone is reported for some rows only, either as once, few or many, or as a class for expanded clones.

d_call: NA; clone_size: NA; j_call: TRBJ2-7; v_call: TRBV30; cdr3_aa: CAWSADSYSYEQYF; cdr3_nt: TGTGCCTGGAGTGCGGACAGCTACTCCTACGAGCAGTACTTC
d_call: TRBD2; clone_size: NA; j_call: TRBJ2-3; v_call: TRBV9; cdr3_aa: CASSIASGGTDTQYF; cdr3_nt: TGTGCCAGCAGCATTGCTAGCGGGGGCACAGATACGCAGTATTTT
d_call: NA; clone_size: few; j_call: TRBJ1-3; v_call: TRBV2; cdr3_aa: CASSVYRGSSGNTIYF; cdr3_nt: TGTGCCAGCAGTGTTTACCGGGGGTCCTCTGGAAACACCATATATTTT
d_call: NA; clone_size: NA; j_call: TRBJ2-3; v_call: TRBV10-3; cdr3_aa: CAISDGQKITDTQYF; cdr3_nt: TGTGCCATCAGTGACGGACAGAAGATCACAGATACGCAGTATTTT
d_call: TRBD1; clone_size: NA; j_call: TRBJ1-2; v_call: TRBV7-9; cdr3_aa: CASSRTGQRYGYTF; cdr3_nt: TGTGCCAGCAGCCGGACGGGACAGAGGTATGGCTACACCTTC
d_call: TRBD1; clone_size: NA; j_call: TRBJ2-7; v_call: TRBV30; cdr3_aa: CAWSVRDRGIYEQYF; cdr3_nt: TGTGCCTGGAGTGTAAGGGACAGGGGGATCTACGAGCAGTACTTC
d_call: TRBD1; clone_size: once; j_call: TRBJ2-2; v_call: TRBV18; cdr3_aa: CASSPPGTGFTGELFF; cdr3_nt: TGTGCCAGCTCACCCCCCGGGACAGGGTTCACCGGGGAGCTGTTTTTT
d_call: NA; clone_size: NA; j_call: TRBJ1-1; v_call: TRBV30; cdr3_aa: CAWRWRESTEAFF; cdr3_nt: TGTGCCTGGAGGTGGAGGGAGAGCACTGAAGCTTTCTTT
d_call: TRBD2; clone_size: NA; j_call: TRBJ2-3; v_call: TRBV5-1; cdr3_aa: CASSTGLAGGWSSTDTQYF; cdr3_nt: TGCGCCAGCAGCACGGGACTAGCGGGGGGGTGGTCCAGCACAGATACGCAGTATTTT
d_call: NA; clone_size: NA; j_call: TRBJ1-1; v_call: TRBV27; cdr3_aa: CASSLSPPGTEAFF; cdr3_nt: TGTGCCAGCAGTTTATCCCCCCCAGGCACTGAAGCTTTCTTT
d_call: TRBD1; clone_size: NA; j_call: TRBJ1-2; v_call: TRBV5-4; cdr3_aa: CASTLDRTLGYGYTF; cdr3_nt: TGTGCCAGCACCCTGGACAGGACTTTGGGTTATGGCTACACCTTC
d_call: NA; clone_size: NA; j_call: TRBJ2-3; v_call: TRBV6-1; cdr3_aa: CASSDRVSDTQYF; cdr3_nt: TGTGCCAGCAGTGACAGGGTTAGCGATACGCAGTATTTT
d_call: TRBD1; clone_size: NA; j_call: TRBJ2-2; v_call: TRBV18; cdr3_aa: CASSPRQGDTGELFF; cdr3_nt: TGTGCCAGCTCACCACGCCAGGGGGACACCGGGGAGCTGTTTTTT
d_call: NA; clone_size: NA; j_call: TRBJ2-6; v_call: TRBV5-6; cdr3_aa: CASSLRQDTFLGANVLTF; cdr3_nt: TGTGCCAGCAGCTTGAGGCAGGATACCTTTCTGGGGGCCAACGTCCTGACTTTC
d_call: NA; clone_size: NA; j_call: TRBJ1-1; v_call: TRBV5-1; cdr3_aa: CASSPDLGQNTEAFF; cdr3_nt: TGCGCCAGCAGCCCGGACTTGGGACAGAACACTGAAGCTTTCTTT
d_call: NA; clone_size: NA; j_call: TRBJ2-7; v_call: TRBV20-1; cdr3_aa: CSASPTRNEQYF; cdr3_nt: TGCAGTGCTAGTCCGACCCGAAACGAGCAGTACTTC
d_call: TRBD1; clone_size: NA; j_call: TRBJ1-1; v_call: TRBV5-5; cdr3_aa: CASSSMTGAVNTEAFF; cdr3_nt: TGTGCCAGCAGCTCGATGACAGGGGCGGTGAACACTGAAGCTTTCTTT
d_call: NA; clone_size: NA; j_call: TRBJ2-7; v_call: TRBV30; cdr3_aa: CAWSTHHDEQYF; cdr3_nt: TGTGCCTGGAGTACCCATCACGACGAGCAGTACTTC
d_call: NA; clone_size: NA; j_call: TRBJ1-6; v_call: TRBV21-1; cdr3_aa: CATGQGQGVSPLHF; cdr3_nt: TGTGCCACCGGGCAGGGACAGGGCGTTTCACCCCTCCACTTT
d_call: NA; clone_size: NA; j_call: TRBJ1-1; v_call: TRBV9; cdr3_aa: CASSRAGATEAFF; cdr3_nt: TGTGCCAGCAGCCGGGCAGGGGCCACTGAAGCTTTCTTT
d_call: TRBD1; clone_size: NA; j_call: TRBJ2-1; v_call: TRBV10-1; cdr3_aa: CASGQGTLYNEQFF; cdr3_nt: TGCGCCAGCGGACAGGGCACCCTCTACAATGAGCAGTTCTTC
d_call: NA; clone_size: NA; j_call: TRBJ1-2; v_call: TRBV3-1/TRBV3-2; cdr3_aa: CASSQSQRTYGYTF; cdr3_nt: TGTGCCAGCAGCCAAAGTCAGAGGACCTATGGCTACACCTTC
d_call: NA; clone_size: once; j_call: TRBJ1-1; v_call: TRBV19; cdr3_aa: CASSRGVSNTEAFF; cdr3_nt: TGTGCCAGTAGTAGAGGGGTCTCGAACACTGAAGCTTTCTTT
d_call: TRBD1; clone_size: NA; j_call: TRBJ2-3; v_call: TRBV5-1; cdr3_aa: CASIDHRGSTDTQYF; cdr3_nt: TGCGCCAGCATCGACCACAGGGGAAGCACAGATACGCAGTATTTT
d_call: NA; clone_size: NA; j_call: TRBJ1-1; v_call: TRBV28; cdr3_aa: CASSPPGARKNTEAFF; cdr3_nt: TGTGCCAGCTCCCCGCCGGGGGCGCGGAAGAACACTGAAGCTTTCTTT
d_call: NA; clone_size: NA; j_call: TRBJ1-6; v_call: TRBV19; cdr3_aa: CASSIRSSYNSPLHF; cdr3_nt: TGTGCCAGTAGTATAAGGAGCTCCTATAATTCACCCCTCCACTTT
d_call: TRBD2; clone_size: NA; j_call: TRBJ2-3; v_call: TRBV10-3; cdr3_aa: CAIKAGGTDTQYF; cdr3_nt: TGTGCCATCAAGGCGGGGGGAACAGATACGCAGTATTTT
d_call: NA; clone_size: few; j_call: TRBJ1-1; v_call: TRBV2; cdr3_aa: CASTQEAGGNTEAFF; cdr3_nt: TGTGCCAGCACCCAGGAGGCAGGTGGGAACACTGAAGCTTTCTTT
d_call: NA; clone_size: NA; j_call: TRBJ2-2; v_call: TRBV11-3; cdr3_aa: CASSRSSGGGGVTGELFF; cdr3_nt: TGTGCCAGCAGCCGGTCTTCAGGGGGCGGGGGGGTCACCGGGGAGCTGTTTTTT
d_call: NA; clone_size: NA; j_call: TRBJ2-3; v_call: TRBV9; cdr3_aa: CASSVLESHTDTQYF; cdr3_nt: TGTGCCAGCAGCGTCCTAGAGTCACACACAGATACGCAGTATTTT
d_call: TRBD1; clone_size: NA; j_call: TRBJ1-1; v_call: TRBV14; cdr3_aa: CASSQVQGDTEAFF; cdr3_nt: TGTGCCAGCAGCCAAGTACAGGGGGACACTGAAGCTTTCTTT
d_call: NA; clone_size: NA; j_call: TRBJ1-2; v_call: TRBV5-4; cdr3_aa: CASSTRAQGGYTF; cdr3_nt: TGTGCCAGCAGCACCCGGGCCCAGGGAGGCTACACCTTC
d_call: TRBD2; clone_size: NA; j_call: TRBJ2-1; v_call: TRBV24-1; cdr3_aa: CATSDSTIAGSSYNEQFF; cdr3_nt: TGTGCCACCAGTGATTCCACAATAGCGGGGAGCTCCTACAATGAGCAGTTCTTC
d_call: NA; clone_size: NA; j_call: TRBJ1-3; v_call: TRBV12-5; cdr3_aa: CASGLGQFSGNTIYF; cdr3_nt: TGTGCTAGTGGTTTGGGACAGTTCTCTGGAAACACCATATATTTT
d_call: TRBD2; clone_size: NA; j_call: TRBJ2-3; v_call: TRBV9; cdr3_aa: CASSVDPSGGPRDTQYF; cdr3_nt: TGTGCCAGCAGCGTAGATCCTAGCGGGGGGCCTAGAGATACGCAGTATTTT
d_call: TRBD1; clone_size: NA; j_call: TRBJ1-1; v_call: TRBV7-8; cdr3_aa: CASSLTGSSTEAFF; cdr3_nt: TGTGCCAGCAGCCTGACAGGGTCAAGCACTGAAGCTTTCTTT
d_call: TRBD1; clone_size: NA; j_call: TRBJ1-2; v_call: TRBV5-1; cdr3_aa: CASSLGTGQGYTF; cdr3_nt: TGCGCCAGCAGCCTAGGGACAGGTCAAGGCTACACCTTC
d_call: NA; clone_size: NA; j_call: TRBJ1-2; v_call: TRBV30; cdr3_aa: CAWSVYLEGGLDGYTF; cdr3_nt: TGTGCCTGGAGTGTATATCTTGAGGGGGGGTTGGATGGCTACACCTTC
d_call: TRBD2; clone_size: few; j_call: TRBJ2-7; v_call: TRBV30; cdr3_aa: CASRGGDHEQYF; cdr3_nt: TGTGCCTCTAGGGGAGGGGATCACGAGCAGTACTTC
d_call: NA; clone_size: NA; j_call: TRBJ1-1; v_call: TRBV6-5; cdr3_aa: CASSRLNTEAFF; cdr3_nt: TGTGCCAGCAGTAGACTGAACACTGAAGCTTTCTTT
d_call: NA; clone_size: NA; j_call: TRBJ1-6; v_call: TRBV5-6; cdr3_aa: CASSLEGVDSPLHF; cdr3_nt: TGTGCCAGCAGCTTGGAGGGAGTGGATTCACCCCTCCACTTT
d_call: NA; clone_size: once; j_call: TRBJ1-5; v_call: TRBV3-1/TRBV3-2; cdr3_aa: CASSHRGGNQPQHF; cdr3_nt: TGTGCCAGCAGCCACCGGGGCGGCAATCAGCCCCAGCATTTT
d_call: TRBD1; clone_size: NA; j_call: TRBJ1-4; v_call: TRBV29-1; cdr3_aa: CSAKPGQGGEKLFF; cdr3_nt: TGCAGCGCAAAACCGGGACAGGGTGGGGAAAAACTGTTTTTT
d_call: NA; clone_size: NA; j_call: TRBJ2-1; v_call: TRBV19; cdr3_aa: CASSSDGAYNEQFF; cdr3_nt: TGTGCCAGTAGTAGTGACGGGGCTTACAATGAGCAGTTCTTC
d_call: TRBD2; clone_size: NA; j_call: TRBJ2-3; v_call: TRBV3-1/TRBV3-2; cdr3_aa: CASSQAGLGGSTDTQYF; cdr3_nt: TGTGCCAGCAGCCAAGCTGGACTAGGAGGGAGCACAGATACGCAGTATTTT
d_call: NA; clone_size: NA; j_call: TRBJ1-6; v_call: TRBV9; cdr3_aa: CASSLNTGSGSPLHF; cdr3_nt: TGTGCCAGCAGCCTAAACACAGGGTCTGGTTCACCCCTCCACTTT
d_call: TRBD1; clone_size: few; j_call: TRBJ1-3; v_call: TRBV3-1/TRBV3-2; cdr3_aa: CASSQETGVGNTIYF; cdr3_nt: TGTGCCAGCAGCCAAGAGACAGGGGTCGGAAACACCATATATTTT
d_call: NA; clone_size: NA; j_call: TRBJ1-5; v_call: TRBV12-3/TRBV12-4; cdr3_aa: CASKQAAGPQHF; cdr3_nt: TGTGCCAGCAAGCAGGCTGCGGGGCCCCAGCATTTT
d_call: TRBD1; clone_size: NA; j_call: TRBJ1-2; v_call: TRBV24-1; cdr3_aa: CATSDPVGQGANYGYTF; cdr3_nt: TGTGCCACCAGTGACCCGGTAGGACAGGGGGCGAACTATGGCTACACCTTC
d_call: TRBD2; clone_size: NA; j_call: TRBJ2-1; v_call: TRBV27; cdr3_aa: CASSHGTTTYNEQFF; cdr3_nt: TGTGCCAGCAGTCATGGGACTACTACCTACAATGAGCAGTTCTTC
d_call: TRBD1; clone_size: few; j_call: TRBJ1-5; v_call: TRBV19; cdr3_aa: CASRTGTGVNQPQHF; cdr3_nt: TGTGCCAGTAGGACCGGGACAGGGGTAAATCAGCCCCAGCATTTT
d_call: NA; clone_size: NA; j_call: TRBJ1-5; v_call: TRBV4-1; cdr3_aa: CASSQGEFREPQHF; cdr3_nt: TGCGCCAGCAGCCAAGGAGAATTTCGGGAGCCCCAGCATTTT
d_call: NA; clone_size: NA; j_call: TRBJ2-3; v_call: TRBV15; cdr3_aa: CATSRGGTDTQYF; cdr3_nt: TGTGCCACCAGCAGAGGGGGCACAGATACGCAGTATTTT
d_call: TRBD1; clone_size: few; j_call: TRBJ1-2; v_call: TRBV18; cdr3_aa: CASSPNRDRQGYTF; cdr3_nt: TGTGCCAGCTCACCGAACCGGGACAGACAGGGCTACACCTTC
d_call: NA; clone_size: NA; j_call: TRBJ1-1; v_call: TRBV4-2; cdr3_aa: CASSQGRGGNTEAFF; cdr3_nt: TGTGCCAGCAGCCAAGGCAGGGGAGGGAACACTGAAGCTTTCTTT
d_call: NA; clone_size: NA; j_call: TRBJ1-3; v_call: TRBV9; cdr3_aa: CASSPRPGGAGNTIYF; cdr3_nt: TGTGCCAGCAGCCCGAGGCCGGGAGGAGCCGGAAACACCATATATTTT
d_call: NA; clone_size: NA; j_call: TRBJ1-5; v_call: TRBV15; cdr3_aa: CATSPAGPLNQPQHF; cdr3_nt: TGTGCCACCAGCCCAGCCGGGCCCCTTAACCAGCCCCAGCATTTT
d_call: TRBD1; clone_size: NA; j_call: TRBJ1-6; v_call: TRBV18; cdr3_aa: CASSPPGQGNKALHF; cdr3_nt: TGTGCCAGCTCACCTCCGGGACAGGGTAATAAAGCCCTCCACTTT